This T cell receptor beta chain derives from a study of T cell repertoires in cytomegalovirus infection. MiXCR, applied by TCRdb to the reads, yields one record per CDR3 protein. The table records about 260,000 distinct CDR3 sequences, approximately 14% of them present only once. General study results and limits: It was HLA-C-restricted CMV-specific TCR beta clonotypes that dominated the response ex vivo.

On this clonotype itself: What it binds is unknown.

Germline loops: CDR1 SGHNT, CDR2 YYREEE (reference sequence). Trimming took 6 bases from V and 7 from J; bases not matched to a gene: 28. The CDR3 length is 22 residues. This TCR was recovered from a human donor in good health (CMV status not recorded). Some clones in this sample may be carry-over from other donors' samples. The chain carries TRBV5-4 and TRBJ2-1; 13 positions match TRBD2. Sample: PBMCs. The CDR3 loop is CASNPPGRAPGLAGTPLNEQFF. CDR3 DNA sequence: TGTGCCAGCAACCCGCCCGGCCGAGCACCGGGACTAGCGGGAACCCCCCTGAATGAGCAGTTCTTC.